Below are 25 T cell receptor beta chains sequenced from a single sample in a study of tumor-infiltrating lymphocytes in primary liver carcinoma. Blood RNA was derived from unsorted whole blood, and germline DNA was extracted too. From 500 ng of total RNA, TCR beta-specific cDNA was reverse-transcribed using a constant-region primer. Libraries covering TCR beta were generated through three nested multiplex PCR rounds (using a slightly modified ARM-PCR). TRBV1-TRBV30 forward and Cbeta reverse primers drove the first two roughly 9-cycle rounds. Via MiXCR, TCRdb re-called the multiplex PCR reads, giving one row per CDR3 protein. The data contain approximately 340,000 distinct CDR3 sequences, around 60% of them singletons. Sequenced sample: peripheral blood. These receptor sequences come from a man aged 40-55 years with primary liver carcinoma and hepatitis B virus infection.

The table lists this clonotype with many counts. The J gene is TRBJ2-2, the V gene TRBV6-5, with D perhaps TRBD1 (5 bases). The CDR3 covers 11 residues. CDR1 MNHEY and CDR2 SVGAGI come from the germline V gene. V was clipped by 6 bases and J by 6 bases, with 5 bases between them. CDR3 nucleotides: TGTGCCAGCAGACAGGCCGGGGAGCTGTTTTTT. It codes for CASRQAGELFF.

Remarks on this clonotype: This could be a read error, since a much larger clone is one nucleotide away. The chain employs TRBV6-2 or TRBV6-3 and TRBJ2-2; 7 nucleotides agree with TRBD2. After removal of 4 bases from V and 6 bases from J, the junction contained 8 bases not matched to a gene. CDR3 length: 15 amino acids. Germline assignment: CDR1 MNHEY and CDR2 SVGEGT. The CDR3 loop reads CASSLVREVAGELFF. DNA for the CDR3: TGTGCCAGCAGTTTAGTTCGGGAGGTCGCCGGGGAGCTGTTTTTT.

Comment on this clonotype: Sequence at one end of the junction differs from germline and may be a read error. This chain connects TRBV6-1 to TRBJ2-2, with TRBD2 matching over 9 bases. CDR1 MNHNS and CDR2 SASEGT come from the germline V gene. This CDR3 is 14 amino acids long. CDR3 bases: TGTGCCAGCAGTGAAGCCCCCCAAGCGGGGGGGCTGTTTTTT. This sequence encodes CASSEAPQAGGLFF.

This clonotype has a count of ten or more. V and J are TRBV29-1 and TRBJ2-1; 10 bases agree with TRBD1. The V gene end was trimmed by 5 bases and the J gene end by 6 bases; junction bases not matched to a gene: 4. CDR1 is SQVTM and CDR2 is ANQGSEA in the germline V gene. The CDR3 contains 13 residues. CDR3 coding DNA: TGCAGCGTTCGTGGGACAGGGGTCAATGAGCAGTTCTTC. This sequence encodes CSVRGTGVNEQFF.

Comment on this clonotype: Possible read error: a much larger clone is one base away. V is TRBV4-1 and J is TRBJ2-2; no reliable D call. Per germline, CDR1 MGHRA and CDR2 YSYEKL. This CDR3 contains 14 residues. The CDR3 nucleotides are TGCGCCAGCAGCCAAGGGCCCACCACCTGGGAGCTGTTTTTT. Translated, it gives CASSQGPTTWELFF.

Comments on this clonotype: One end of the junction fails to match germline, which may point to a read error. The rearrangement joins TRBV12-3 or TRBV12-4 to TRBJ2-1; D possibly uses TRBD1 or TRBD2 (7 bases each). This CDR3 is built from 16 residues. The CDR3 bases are TGTGCCGGCAGGGGGATTAGCGGGTTAATGGGAAATGAGCAGTTCTTC. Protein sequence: CAGRGISGLMGNEQFF.

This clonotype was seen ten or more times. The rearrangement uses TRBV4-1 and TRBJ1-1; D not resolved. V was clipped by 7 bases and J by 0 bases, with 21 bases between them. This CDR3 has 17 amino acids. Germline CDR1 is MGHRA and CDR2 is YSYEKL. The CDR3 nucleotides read TGCGCCAGCACCCATTCTTGGCTGCGGAACTTGAACACTGAAGCTTTCTTT. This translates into CASTHSWLRNLNTEAFF.

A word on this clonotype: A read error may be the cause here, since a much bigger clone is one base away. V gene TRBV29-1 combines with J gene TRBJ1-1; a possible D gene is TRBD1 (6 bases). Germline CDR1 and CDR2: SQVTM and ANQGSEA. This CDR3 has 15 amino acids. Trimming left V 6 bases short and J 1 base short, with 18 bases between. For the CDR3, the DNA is TGCAGCGTGTGGGGGGGGCGGGGCGAGAACACTGAAGCTTTCTTT. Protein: CSVWGGRGENTEAFF.

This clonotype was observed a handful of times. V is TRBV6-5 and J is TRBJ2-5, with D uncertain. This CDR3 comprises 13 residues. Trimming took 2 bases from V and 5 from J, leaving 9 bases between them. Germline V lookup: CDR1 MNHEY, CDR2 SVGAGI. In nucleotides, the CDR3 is TGTGCCAGCAGTTACAGTGTGGGGGAGACCCAGTACTTC. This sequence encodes CASSYSVGETQYF.

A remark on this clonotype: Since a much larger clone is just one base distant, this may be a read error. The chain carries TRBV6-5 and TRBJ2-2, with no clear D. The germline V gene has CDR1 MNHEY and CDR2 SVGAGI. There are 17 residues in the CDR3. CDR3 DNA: TGTGCCACCAGTTACTCGGTTCCCACGCGAAGCACCGGGGAGCTGTTTTTT. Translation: CATSYSVPTRSTGELFF.

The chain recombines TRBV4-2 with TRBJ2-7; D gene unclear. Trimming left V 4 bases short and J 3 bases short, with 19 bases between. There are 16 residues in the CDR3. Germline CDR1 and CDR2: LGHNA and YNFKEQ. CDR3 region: CASSPLGKRRNYEQYF. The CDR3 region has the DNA TGTGCCAGCAGCCCGCTCGGCAAACGGAGAAACTACGAGCAGTACTTC.

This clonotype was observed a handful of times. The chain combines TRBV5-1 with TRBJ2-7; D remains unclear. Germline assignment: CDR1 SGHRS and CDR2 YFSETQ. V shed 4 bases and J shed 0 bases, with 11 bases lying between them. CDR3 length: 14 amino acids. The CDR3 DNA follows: TGCGCCAGCAGCCCTCGGACGGTCTCCTACGAGCAGTACTTC. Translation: CASSPRTVSYEQYF.

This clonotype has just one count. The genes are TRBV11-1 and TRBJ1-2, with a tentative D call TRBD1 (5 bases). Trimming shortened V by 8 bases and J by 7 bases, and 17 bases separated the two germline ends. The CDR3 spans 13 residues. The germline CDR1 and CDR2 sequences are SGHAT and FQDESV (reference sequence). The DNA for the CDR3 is TGTGCCAGCGGCTGGGGAGGGGAGGGTGGCTACACCTTC. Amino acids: CASGWGGEGGYTF.

CDR3 protein: CASSLLLPEQDTQYF. The DNA of the CDR3 is TGTGCCAGCAGCTTACTCCTCCCGGAGCAAGATACGCAGTATTTT. The genes are TRBV11-2 and TRBJ2-3; D is unresolved. This CDR3 region has 15 residues. V was trimmed by 2 bases and J by 5 bases, leaving 14 bases between them. From germline, CDR1 is SGHAT and CDR2 FQNNGV.

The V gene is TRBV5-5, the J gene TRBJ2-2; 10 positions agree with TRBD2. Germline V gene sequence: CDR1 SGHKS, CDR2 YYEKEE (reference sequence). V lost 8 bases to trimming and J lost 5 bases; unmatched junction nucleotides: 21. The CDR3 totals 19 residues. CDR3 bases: TGTGCCAGTAGATTGAATATCCTAGCGGGAGTGATAAGGACCGGGGAGCTGTTTTTT. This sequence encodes CASRLNILAGVIRTGELFF.

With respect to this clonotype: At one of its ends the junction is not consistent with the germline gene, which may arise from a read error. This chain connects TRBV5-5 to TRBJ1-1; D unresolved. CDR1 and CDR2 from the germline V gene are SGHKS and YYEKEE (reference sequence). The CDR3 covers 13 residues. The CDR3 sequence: CASSLYWNSEAFF. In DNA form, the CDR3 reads TGTGCCAGCAGCTTGTACTGGAACAGTGAAGCTTTCTTT. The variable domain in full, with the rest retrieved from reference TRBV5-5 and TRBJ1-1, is DAGVTQSPTHLIKTRGQQVTLRCSPISGHKSVSWYQQVLGQGPQFIFQYYEKEERGRGNFPDRFSARQFPNYSSELNVNALLLGDSALYLCASSLYWNSEAFFGQGTRLTVV.

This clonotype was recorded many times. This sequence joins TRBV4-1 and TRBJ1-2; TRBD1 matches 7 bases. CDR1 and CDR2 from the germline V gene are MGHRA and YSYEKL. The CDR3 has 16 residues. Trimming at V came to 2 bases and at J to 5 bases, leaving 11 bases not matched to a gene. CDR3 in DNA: TGCGCCAGCAGCCAAATACCCGGACAGGCGGGATATGGCTACACCTTC. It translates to CASSQIPGQAGYGYTF.

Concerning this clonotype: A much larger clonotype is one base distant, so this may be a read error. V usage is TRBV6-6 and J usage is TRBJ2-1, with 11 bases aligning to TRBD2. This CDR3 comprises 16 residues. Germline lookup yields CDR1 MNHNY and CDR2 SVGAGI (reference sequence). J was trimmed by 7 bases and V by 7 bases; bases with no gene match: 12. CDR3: CASTFPLAGGGNEQFF. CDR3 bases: TGTGCCAGCACTTTCCCTCTAGCGGGAGGAGGAAATGAGCAGTTCTTC.

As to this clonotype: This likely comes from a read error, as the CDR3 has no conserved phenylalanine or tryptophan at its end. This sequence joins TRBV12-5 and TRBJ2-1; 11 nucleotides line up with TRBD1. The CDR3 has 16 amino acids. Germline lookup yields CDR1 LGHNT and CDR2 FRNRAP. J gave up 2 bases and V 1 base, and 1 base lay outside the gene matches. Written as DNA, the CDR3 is TGTGCTAGTGGTTTGGGGACAGGGGGCACCTACAATGAGCAGTTCTTG. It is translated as CASGLGTGGTYNEQFL.

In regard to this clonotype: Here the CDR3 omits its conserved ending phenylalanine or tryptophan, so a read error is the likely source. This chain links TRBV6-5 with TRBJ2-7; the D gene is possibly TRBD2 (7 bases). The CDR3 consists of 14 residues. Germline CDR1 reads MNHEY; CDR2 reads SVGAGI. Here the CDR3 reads CASTAAGALDEQYL. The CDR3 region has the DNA TGCGCCAGCACCGCCGCGGGGGCACTGGACGAGCAGTACTTA.

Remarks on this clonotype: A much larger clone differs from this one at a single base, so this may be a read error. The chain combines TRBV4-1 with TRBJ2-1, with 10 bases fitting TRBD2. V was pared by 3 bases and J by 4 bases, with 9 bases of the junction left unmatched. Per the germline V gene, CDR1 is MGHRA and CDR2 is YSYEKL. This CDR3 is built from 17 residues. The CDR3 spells CASSHTELAGYYNEQFF. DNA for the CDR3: TGCGCCAGCAGCCACACGGAACTAGCGGGATATTACAATGAGCAGTTCTTC.

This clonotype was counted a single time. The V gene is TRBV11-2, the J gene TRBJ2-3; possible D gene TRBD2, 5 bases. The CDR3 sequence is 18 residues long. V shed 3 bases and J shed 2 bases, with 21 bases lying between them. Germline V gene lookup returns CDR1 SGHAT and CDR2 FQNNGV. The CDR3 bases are TGTGCCAGCAGCTTCGAGGAGGCGATCGTCCTTTCCACAGATACGCAGTATTTT. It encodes CASSFEEAIVLSTDTQYF.

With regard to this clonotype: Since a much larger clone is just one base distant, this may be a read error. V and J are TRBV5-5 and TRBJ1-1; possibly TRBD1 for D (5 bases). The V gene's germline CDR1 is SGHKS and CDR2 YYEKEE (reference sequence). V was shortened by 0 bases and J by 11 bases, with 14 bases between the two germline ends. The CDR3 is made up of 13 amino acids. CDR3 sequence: CASSLEGEAGAFF. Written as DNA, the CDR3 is TGTGCCAGCAGCTTGGAAGGGGAAGCTGGGGCTTTCTTT.

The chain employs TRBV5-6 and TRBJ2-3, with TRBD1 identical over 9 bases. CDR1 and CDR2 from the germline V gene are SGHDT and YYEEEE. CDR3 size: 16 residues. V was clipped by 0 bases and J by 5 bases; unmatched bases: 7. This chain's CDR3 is CASSLDRTGAGDTQYF. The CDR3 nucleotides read TGTGCCAGCAGCTTGGATCGGACAGGGGCAGGAGATACGCAGTATTTT.

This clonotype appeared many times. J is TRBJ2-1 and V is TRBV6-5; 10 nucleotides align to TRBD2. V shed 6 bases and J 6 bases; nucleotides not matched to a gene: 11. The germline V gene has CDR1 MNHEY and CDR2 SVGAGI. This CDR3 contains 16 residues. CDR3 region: CASRNPSGSPINEQFF. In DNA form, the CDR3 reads TGTGCCAGCAGAAACCCTAGCGGGAGTCCCATCAATGAGCAGTTCTTC.